The clone carrying this T cell receptor beta chain came up a few times. Primers used in a second PCR of about 6 to 11 cycles were a sample-barcoded 5' primer and a J-beta primer mix. From the 5' RACE reads, TCRdb called clonotypes with MiXCR, one entry per CDR3 protein. The repertoire has 2 million or so distinct CDR3 sequences, around 50% of them found once; the top ten carry approximately 2%. Germline V lookup: CDR1 SGDLS, CDR2 YYNGEE. The CDR3 is 14 amino acids. V lost 7 bases to trimming and J lost 5 bases, with 16 bases between them. The data belong to a study of blood T cells in healthy people across ages.

The TCR comes from a middle-aged woman in good health. V is TRBV9 and J is TRBJ2-1; D is ambiguous. Material for sequencing was blood. CDR3: CASASRLSDNEQFF. The CDR3 DNA sequence: TGTGCCAGCGCGTCCCGCTTATCGGACAATGAGCAGTTCTTC.